The 23 T cell receptor beta chains below were found in one sample sequenced in a study of blood T cell repertoires in COVID-19. Here immunoSEQ multiplex PCR was the method, and the copy in TCRdb shows in-frame clones only, minus some. This table has over 250,000 clones, about four fifths appearing once. Sequencing used peripheral blood. The receptors shown here come from a woman between 45 and 60 years old who had recovered from COVID-19.

CDR3 protein: CASSPGQADQPQHF. The CDR3 DNA reads as TGCGCCAGCAGCCCAGGACAGGCAGACCAGCCCCAGCATTTT. The V gene is TRBV5-1, the J gene TRBJ1-5, with 7 bases identical to TRBD1. V shed 4 bases and J 7 bases; nucleotides not matched to a gene: 8. The CDR3 spans 14 residues. Germline CDR1 SGHRS, CDR2 YFSETQ.

The rearrangement uses TRBV5-1 and TRBJ2-7; D may be TRBD1 (5 bases). Germline values: CDR1 SGHRS, CDR2 YFSETQ. With 2 bases removed from V and 0 bases from J, the gap between germline ends came to 12 bases. This CDR3 has 15 residues. The CDR3 loop reads CASSLAAGNSYEQYF. DNA for the CDR3: TGCGCCAGCAGCTTAGCCGCAGGGAACTCCTACGAGCAGTACTTC.

The chain has TRBV7-2 and TRBJ2-2, with TRBD2 matching 7 bases. J lost 4 bases, V lost 6 bases, and 11 bases had no gene match. Germline CDR1 is SGHTA and CDR2 is FQGNSA. The CDR3 is made up of 16 amino acids. This CDR3 reads CASRPSAGRGTGELFF. CDR3 bases: TGTGCCAGCAGACCTTCAGCGGGGCGCGGCACCGGGGAGCTGTTTTTT. Looking up the rest from reference TRBV7-2 and TRBJ2-2 gives the full variable domain: GAGVSQSPSNKVTEKGKDVELRCDPISGHTALYWYRQSLGQGLEFLIYFQGNSAPDKSGLPSDRFSAERTGGSVSTLTIQRTQQEDSAVYLCASRPSAGRGTGELFFGEGSRLTVL.

The chain couples TRBV7-3 to TRBJ2-3; TRBD1 agrees at 9 bases. Trimming cost V 5 bases and J 5 bases; bases outside gene matches: 11. Germline CDR1 reads SGHTA; CDR2 reads FQGTGA. CDR3 size: 16 residues. CDR3 in DNA: TGTGCCAGCAGCCCCACCTCGGGACAGGGTGTAGATACGCAGTATTTT. Residues: CASSPTSGQGVDTQYF.

V gene TRBV18 combines with J gene TRBJ2-7; tentative D call: TRBD2 (6 bases). CDR1 and CDR2 from the germline V gene are KGHSH and LQKENI. V was cut by 1 base and J by 7 bases, with 20 bases left in between. This CDR3 comprises 16 residues. The CDR3 protein is CASSPRGVSGGLEQYF. The CDR3 DNA follows: TGTGCCAGCTCACCACGGGGGGTCTCCGGCGGTTTAGAGCAGTACTTC.

This sequence joins TRBV9 and TRBJ2-5, with a weak D call TRBD1 (6 bases). The V gene lost 3 bases and the J gene lost 5 bases, with 14 bases spanning the gap. CDR1 and CDR2 (germline): SGDLS, YYNGEE. This CDR3 is built from 14 residues. The CDR3 spells CASSARQAQETQYF. DNA for the CDR3: TGTGCCAGCAGCGCCAGACAGGCCCAGGAGACCCAGTACTTC.

This sequence joins TRBV6-2 or TRBV6-3 and TRBJ2-2; 7 positions agree with TRBD2. V gave up 2 bases and J gave up 6 bases; unmatched junction bases: 6. This CDR3 has 15 amino acids. Germline V gives CDR1 MNHEY, CDR2 SVGEGT. CDR3 nucleotides: TGTGCCAGCAGTTACGCCACGGGAGGTGCCGGGGAGCTGTTTTTT. Translated: CASSYATGGAGELFF.

The gene calls are TRBV9 and TRBJ2-3; D call uncertain. CDR1 is SGDLS and CDR2 is YYNGEE in the germline V gene. CDR3 length equals 12 residues. Trimming removed 7 bases from V and 1 base from J, with 7 bases in between. CDR3 DNA: TGTGCCAGCGGCCGGGGCACAGATACGCAGTATTTT. This codes for CASGRGTDTQYF.

The J gene is TRBJ2-5, the V gene TRBV7-8; 9 bases line up with TRBD2. With 1 base clipped from V and 7 bases from J, the junction kept 19 bases outside the gene matches. Germline-derived CDR1 and CDR2 are SGHVS and FQNEAQ. CDR3 size: 19 residues. The CDR3 region is CASSLEGWRGGNDPVTQYF. DNA of the CDR3: TGTGCCAGCAGCTTAGAGGGCTGGCGGGGGGGGAATGACCCGGTGACCCAGTACTTC.

The rearrangement joins TRBV7-2 to TRBJ1-1, with D possibly matching TRBD1 (5 bases). Trimming removed 7 bases from V and 4 bases from J, with 16 bases in between. CDR1 and CDR2 from the germline V gene are SGHTA and FQGNSA. There are 14 residues in the CDR3. The CDR3 is CASTPGGSPTEAFF. The CDR3 region has the DNA TGTGCCAGCACCCCCGGGGGGTCCCCCACTGAAGCTTTCTTT. The full variable domain, in which reference TRBV7-2 and TRBJ1-1 provide the parts outside the CDR3, is GAGVSQSPSNKVTEKGKDVELRCDPISGHTALYWYRQSLGQGLEFLIYFQGNSAPDKSGLPSDRFSAERTGGSVSTLTIQRTQQEDSAVYLCASTPGGSPTEAFFGQGTRLTVV.

The chain has TRBV5-1 and TRBJ2-3; 8 bases line up with TRBD2. J lost 0 bases, V lost 0 bases, and 6 bases had no gene match. CDR1 is SGHRS and CDR2 is YFSETQ in the germline V gene. The CDR3 is 17 residues long. For the CDR3, the DNA is TGCGCCAGCAGCTTGGGAGGTAGCGGGGCCAGCACAGATACGCAGTATTTT. This codes for CASSLGGSGASTDTQYF.

V gene TRBV6-2 or TRBV6-3 combines with J gene TRBJ2-3; 9 nucleotides agree with TRBD2. Germline-derived CDR1 and CDR2 are MNHEY and SVGEGT. Trimming removed 4 bases from V and 4 bases from J; junction bases left unmatched: 9. This CDR3 region has 16 residues. The CDR3 sequence: CASSFPLAGTSDTQYF. The CDR3 bases are TGTGCCAGCAGTTTTCCCCTAGCGGGGACATCAGATACGCAGTATTTT.

This sequence joins TRBV7-9 and TRBJ1-4, with 8 bases lining up with TRBD1. There are 17 residues in the CDR3. The V gene's germline CDR1 is SEHNR and CDR2 FQNEAQ (reference sequence). V lost 3 bases, J lost 2 bases, and 8 bases stayed unmatched. Written as DNA, the CDR3 is TGTGCCAGCAGCTTTGGAGGGGGACAGGCGACTAATGAAAAACTGTTTTTT. Translated, it gives CASSFGGGQATNEKLFF.

The chain is built from TRBV30 and TRBJ1-2, with 11 bases that match TRBD1. Germline trimming cut 1 base from V and 5 bases from J; bases unmatched to any gene: 12. Per the germline V gene, CDR1 is GTSNPN and CDR2 is SVGIG (reference sequence). The CDR3 spans 17 residues. The CDR3 reads CAWSGGDRGKWAYGYTF. DNA of the CDR3: TGTGCCTGGAGTGGAGGGGACAGGGGGAAATGGGCATATGGCTACACCTTC.

V usage is TRBV5-1 and J usage is TRBJ2-1, with 10 bases aligning to TRBD1. The CDR3 sequence is 15 residues long. Germline CDR1 and CDR2: SGHRS and YFSETQ. V lost 0 bases and J lost 4; bases outside the gene matches: 1. In nucleotides, the CDR3 is TGCGCCAGCAGCTTGGGGACAGGGGGGTACAATGAGCAGTTCTTC. Protein sequence: CASSLGTGGYNEQFF. The complete variable domain, with remaining parts taken from reference TRBV5-1 and TRBJ2-1, reads KAGVTQTPRYLIKTRGQQVTLSCSPISGHRSVSWYQQTPGQGLQFLFEYFSETQRNKGNFPGRFSGRQFSNSRSEMNVSTLELGDSALYLCASSLGTGGYNEQFFGPGTRLTVL.

The rearrangement joins TRBV10-2 to TRBJ2-7; D possibly corresponds to TRBD1 (7 bases). There are 15 residues in the CDR3. Germline V gene lookup returns CDR1 WSHSY and CDR2 SAAADI. V lost 3 bases and J lost 1, with 13 bases in between. The CDR3, as DNA: TGCGCCAGCAGTGAAGGAGGGGGCAGTTCCTACGAGCAGTACTTC. Encoded protein: CASSEGGGSSYEQYF.

A word on this clone: The sample holds other DNA sequences that translate to the same CDR3. J is TRBJ2-1 and V is TRBV9; 7 bases are a match to TRBD1. Trimming cost V 0 bases and J 3 bases; bases outside gene matches: 3. The CDR3 contains 15 residues. Germline V gene lookup returns CDR1 SGDLS and CDR2 YYNGEE. The chain's CDR3 is CASSVGSGGYNEQFF. Written as DNA, the CDR3 is TGTGCCAGCAGCGTAGGGTCAGGGGGCTACAATGAGCAGTTCTTC.

The chain has TRBV24-1 and TRBJ2-6; TRBD2 matches at 7 bases. This CDR3 contains 16 residues. Germline V CDR1 and CDR2: KGHDR, SFDVKD. J gave up 2 bases and V 5 bases, and 5 bases lay outside the gene matches. CDR3 region: CATSVGGSTGANVLTF. In DNA form, the CDR3 reads TGTGCCACCAGTGTGGGAGGGTCGACTGGGGCCAACGTCCTGACTTTC.

This sequence joins TRBV4-1 and TRBJ2-2; maybe TRBD1 (6 bases). CDR3 length equals 16 residues. Trimming pared 2 bases from V and 4 bases from J, leaving 14 bases between. The germline CDR1 and CDR2 sequences are MGHRA and YSYEKL. CDR3 nucleotides: TGCGCCAGCAGCCAAACAGGGTTTGGTCGCACCGGGGAGCTGTTTTTT. This encodes CASSQTGFGRTGELFF.

This clone was seen only a few times. The chain combines TRBV19 with TRBJ2-2, with 14 positions matching TRBD2. CDR3 length equals 19 residues. From germline, CDR1 is LNHDA and CDR2 SQIVND (reference sequence). Trimming cost V 0 bases and J 6 bases; bases outside gene matches: 9. CDR3: CASSIDGTSGRDRPGELFF. The CDR3 DNA reads as TGTGCCAGTAGTATAGACGGGACTAGCGGGAGAGATCGTCCCGGGGAGCTGTTTTTT.

The chain carries TRBV28 and TRBJ1-1; D ambiguous. The CDR3 loop spans 14 amino acids. Germline CDR1 is MDHEN and CDR2 is SYDVKM. The V end lost 7 bases, the J end lost 2 bases, and 14 bases lay between the germline ends. The CDR3 region has the DNA TGTGCCAGCATCCTCGTCGGGGTCAACACTGAAGCTTTCTTT. Its translation: CASILVGVNTEAFF.

This chain links TRBV18 with TRBJ2-5, with D possibly TRBD1 on 6 matching bases. Between the trimmed V and J ends, which lost 3 bases and 4 bases, there was a span of 15 bases. Germline CDR1 and CDR2: KGHSH and LQKENI. The CDR3 has 15 amino acids. CDR3 in amino acids: CASSPRQVGGETQYF. The CDR3 nucleotides read TGTGCCAGCTCACCTAGACAGGTCGGTGGAGAGACCCAGTACTTC.

V usage is TRBV11-2 and J usage is TRBJ2-7; D gene ambiguous. The CDR3 has 13 residues. Between the trimmed V and J ends, which lost 6 bases and 2 bases, there was a span of 11 bases. Germline values: CDR1 SGHAT, CDR2 FQNNGV. The CDR3 DNA is TGTGCCAGCAGGTGGGCAGGCGCCTACGAGCAGTACTTC. Residues: CASRWAGAYEQYF.